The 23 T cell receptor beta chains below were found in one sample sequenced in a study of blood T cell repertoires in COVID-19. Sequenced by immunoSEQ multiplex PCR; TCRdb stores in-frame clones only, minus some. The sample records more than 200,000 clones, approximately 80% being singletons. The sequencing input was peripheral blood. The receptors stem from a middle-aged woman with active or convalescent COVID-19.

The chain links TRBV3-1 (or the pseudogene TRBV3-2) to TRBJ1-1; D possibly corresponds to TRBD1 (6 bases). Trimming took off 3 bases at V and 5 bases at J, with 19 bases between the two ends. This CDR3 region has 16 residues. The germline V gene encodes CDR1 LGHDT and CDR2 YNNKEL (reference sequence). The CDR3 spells CASSHMGVLQGTEAFF. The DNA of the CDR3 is TGTGCCAGCAGCCATATGGGGGTCTTACAGGGAACTGAAGCTTTCTTT.

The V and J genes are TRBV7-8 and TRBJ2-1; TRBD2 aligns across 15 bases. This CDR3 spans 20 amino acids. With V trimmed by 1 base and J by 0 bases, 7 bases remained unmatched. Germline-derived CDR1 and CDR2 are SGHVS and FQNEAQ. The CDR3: CASSLEDGLAGGSSYNEQFF. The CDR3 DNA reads TGTGCCAGCAGCTTAGAAGATGGACTAGCGGGGGGGAGCTCCTACAATGAGCAGTTCTTC.

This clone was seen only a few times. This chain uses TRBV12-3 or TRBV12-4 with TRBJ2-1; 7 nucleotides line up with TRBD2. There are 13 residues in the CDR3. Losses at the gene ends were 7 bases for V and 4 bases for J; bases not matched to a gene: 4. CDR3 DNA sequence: TGTGCCAGCATCCGGGGGGAATACAATGAGCAGTTCTTC. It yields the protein CASIRGEYNEQFF.

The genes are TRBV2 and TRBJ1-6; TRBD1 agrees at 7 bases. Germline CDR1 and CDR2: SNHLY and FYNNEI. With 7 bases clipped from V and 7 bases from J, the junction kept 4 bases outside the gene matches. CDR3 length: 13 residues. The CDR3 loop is CASNVQGNSPLHF. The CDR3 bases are TGTGCCAGCAATGTACAGGGGAATTCACCCCTCCACTTT.

The CDR3 DNA is TGTGCCAGCAGCTTAGGAGACAGGGTGAAGACCGATACGCAGTATTTT. Translation: CASSLGDRVKTDTQYF. The chain joins TRBV11-3 to TRBJ2-3; 7 bases match TRBD1. V was clipped by 1 base and J by 6 bases; unmatched bases: 10. The CDR3 consists of 16 residues. In germline, CDR1 is SGHNT, CDR2 YENEEA.

The DNA for the CDR3 is TGTGCCAGCAGTGAAAGTATGGAGGACCAAGAGACCCAGTACTTC. This sequence encodes CASSESMEDQETQYF. The chain joins TRBV2 to TRBJ2-5; TRBD2 is a possible D gene (5 bases). This CDR3 region has 15 residues. Trimming stripped 2 bases from V and 0 bases from J, with 10 bases between. Germline CDR1 and CDR2: SNHLY and FYNNEI. The variable domain in full, completed from reference TRBV2 and TRBJ2-5, reads EPEVTQTPSHQVTQMGQEVILRCVPISNHLYFYWYRQILGQKVEFLVSFYNNEISEKSEIFDDQFSVERPDGSNFTLKIRSTKLEDSAMYFCASSESMEDQETQYFGPGTRLLVL.

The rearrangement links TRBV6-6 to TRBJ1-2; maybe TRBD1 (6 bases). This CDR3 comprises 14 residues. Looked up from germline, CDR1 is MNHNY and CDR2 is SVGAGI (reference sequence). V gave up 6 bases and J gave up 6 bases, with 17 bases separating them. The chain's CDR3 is CASRVGTQGNGYTF. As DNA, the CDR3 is TGTGCCAGCAGGGTCGGGACGCAGGGGAATGGCTACACCTTC.

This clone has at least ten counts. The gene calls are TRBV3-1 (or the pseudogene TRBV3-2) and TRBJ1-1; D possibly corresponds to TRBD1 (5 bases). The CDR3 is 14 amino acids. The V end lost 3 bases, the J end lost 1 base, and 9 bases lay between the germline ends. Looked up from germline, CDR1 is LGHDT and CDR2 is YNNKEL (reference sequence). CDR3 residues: CASSQGLPNTEAFF. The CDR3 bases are TGTGCCAGCAGCCAGGGACTGCCGAACACTGAAGCTTTCTTT.

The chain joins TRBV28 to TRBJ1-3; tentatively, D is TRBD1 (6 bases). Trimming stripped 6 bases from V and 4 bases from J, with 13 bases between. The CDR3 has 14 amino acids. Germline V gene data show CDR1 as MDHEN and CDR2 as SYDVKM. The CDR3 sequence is CASSETGDGNTIYF. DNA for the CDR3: TGTGCCAGCAGCGAGACAGGAGACGGAAACACCATATATTTT.

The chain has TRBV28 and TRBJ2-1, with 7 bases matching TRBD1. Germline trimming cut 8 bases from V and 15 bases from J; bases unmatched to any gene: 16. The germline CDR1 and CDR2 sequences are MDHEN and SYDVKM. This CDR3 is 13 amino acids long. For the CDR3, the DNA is TGTGCCAGCGTCCTGCAGGGGGACACGCTTTTGTTCTTC. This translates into CASVLQGDTLLFF.

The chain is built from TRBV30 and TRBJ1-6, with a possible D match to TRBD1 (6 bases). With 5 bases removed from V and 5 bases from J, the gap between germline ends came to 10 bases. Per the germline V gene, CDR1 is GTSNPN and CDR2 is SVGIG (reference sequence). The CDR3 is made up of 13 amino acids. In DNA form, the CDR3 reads TGTGCCTGGGCACAGGGTGATAATTCACCCCTCCACTTT. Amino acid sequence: CAWAQGDNSPLHF.

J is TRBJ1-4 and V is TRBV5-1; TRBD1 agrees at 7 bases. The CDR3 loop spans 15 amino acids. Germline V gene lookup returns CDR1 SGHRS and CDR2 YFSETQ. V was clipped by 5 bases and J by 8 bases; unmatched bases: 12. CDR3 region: CASRFQTGTEEKLFF. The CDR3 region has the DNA TGCGCCAGCAGATTTCAGACAGGGACTGAGGAAAAACTGTTTTTT.

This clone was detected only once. The CDR3 spells CASKKRGSTDTQYF. The CDR3 coding sequence is TGTGCCAGCAAAAAGCGGGGGAGCACAGATACGCAGTATTTT. This chain connects TRBV11-3 to TRBJ2-3; 8 bases agree with TRBD2. Looked up from germline, CDR1 is SGHNT and CDR2 is YENEEA. The J segment lost 0 bases and the V segment lost 7 bases, leaving 3 bases of the junction unmatched. The CDR3 spans 14 residues.

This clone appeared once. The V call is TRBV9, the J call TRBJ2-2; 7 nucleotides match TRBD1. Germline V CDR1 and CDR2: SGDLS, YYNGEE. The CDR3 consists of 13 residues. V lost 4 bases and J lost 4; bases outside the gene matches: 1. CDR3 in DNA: TGTGCCAGCAGCAGACAGGGCACCGGGGAGCTGTTTTTT. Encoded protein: CASSRQGTGELFF.

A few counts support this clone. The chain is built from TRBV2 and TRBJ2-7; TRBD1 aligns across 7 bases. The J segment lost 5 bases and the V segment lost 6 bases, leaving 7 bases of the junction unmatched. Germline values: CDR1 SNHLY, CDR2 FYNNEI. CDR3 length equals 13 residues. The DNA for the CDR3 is TGTGCCAGCAGGAGGGACAGAAAGGACGAGCAGTACTTC. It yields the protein CASRRDRKDEQYF.

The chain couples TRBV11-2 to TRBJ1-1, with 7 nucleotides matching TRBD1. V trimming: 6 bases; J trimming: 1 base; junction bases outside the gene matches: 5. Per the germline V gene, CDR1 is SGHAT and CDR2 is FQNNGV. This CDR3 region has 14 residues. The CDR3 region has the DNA TGTGCCAGCAGGAGAGGGACAGAGAACACTGAAGCTTTCTTT. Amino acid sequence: CASRRGTENTEAFF.

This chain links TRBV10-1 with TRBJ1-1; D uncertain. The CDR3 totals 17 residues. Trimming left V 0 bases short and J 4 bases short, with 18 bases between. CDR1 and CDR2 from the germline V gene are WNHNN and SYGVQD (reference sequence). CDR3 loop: CASSESAHPGRGTEAFF. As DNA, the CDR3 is TGCGCCAGCAGTGAGTCTGCACATCCCGGGAGAGGCACTGAAGCTTTCTTT.

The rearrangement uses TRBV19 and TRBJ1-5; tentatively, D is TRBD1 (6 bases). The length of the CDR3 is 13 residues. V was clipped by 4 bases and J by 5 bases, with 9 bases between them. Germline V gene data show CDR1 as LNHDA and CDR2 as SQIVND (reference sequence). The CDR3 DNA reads TGTGCCAGTAGTACTCACAGGGATCAGCCCCAGCATTTT. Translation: CASSTHRDQPQHF.

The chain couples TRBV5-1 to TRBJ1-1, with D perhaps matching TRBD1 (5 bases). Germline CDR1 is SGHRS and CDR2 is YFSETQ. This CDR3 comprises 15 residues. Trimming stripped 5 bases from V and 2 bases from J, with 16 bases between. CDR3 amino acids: CASSWTGTTNTEAFF. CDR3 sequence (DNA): TGCGCCAGCAGTTGGACGGGGACTACAAACACTGAAGCTTTCTTT.

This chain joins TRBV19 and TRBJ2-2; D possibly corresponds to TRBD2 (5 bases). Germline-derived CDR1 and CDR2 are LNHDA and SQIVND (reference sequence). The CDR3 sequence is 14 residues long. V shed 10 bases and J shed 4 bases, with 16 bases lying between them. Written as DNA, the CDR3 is TGTGCCATTAGGGAACCGGGGTCCACCGGGGAGCTGTTTTTT. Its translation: CAIREPGSTGELFF. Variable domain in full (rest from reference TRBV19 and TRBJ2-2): DGGITQSPKYLFRKEGQNVTLSCEQNLNHDAMYWYRQDPGQGLRLIYYSQIVNDFQKGDIAEGYSVSREKKESFPLTVTSAQKNPTAFYLCAIREPGSTGELFFGEGSRLTVL.

This CDR3 reads CASSPRGGNKDTQYF. DNA for the CDR3: TGTGCCAGCAGCCCACGGGGGGGCAATAAGGATACGCAGTATTTT. The rearrangement links TRBV3-1 (or the pseudogene TRBV3-2) to TRBJ2-3; TRBD2 matches at 8 bases. Germline loops: CDR1 LGHDT, CDR2 YNNKEL (reference sequence). V shed 4 bases, J shed 6 bases, and the junction held 9 bases outside the gene matches. The CDR3 has 15 residues.

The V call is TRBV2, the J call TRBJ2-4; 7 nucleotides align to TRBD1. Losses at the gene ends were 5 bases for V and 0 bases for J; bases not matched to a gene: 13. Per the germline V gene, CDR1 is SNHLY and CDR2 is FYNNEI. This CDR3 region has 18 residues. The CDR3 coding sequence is TGTGCCAGCAGTTTTACGGAGGACAGGCCCTTAGCCAAAAACATTCAGTACTTC. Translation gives CASSFTEDRPLAKNIQYF.

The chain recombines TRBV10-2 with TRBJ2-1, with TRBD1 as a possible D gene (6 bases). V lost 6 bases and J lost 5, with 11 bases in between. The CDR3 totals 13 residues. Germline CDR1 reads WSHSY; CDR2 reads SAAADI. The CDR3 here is CASRQGNHNEQFF. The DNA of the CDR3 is TGCGCCAGCAGACAGGGTAATCACAATGAGCAGTTCTTC.